One and the same sample provided the 15 T cell receptor beta chains below, sequenced in a study of T cells in tuberculosis. Generated by immunoSEQ multiplex PCR, the TCRdb table keeps only in-frame clones and is missing some. The table lists around 33,000 clones, nearly 90% of them singletons. Time point denoted: new active TB diagnosis, blood taken before or within 7 days of starting treatment. Sequencing used PBMCs, obtained at tuberculosis diagnosis. These receptors came from an adult with tuberculosis.

J is TRBJ1-3 and V is TRBV15, with unresolved D. CDR3 length: 15 amino acids. Germline V lookup: CDR1 LNHNV, CDR2 YYDKDF (reference sequence). Trimming removed 0 bases from V and 3 bases from J, with 9 bases in between. DNA of the CDR3: TGTGCCACCAGCAGAGATGTGGCGGATGGAAACACCATATATTTT. Its protein is CATSRDVADGNTIYF.

This clone was seen a few times. The J gene is TRBJ2-2, the V gene TRBV30; 8 nucleotides align to TRBD2. Germline lookup yields CDR1 GTSNPN and CDR2 SVGIG (reference sequence). The trim removed 1 base at V and 5 bases at J, leaving 3 bases unmatched. The CDR3 is made up of 14 amino acids. The CDR3 nucleotides read TGTGCCTGGAGTGCGGCTAGCGGGACCGGGGAGCTGTTTTTT. Protein product: CAWSAASGTGELFF.

Only a few counts were recorded for this clone. The genes are TRBV2 and TRBJ1-5, with 7 bases lining up with TRBD1. V dropped 6 bases and J dropped 2; count of bases not matched to a gene: 4. CDR3 length: 14 amino acids. Germline V gives CDR1 SNHLY, CDR2 FYNNEI. The CDR3 sequence: CASRSGQGNQPQHF. CDR3 nucleotide sequence: TGTGCCAGCAGGAGTGGACAGGGCAATCAGCCCCAGCATTTT. The full variable domain, in which reference TRBV2 and TRBJ1-5 provide the parts outside the CDR3, is EPEVTQTPSHQVTQMGQEVILRCVPISNHLYFYWYRQILGQKVEFLVSFYNNEISEKSEIFDDQFSVERPDGSNFTLKIRSTKLEDSAMYFCASRSGQGNQPQHFGDGTRLSIL.

J is TRBJ1-6 and V is TRBV7-2; D is uncertain. The CDR3 is 14 residues long. With 5 bases removed from V and 13 bases from J, the gap between germline ends came to 18 bases. The V gene's germline CDR1 is SGHTA and CDR2 FQGNSA. CDR3 in DNA: TGTGCCAGCAGCCTAGGGTCACAAATTTCGCCCCTCCACTTT. Translating gives CASSLGSQISPLHF.

This clone was seen a handful of times. The genes are TRBV4-1 and TRBJ2-1, with unresolved D. The CDR3 totals 14 residues. Per germline, CDR1 MGHRA and CDR2 YSYEKL. V was clipped by 4 bases and J by 9 bases, with 16 bases between them. The CDR3 DNA is TGCGCCAGCAGCCCTCGAGAGGTTAAAGGTGAGCAGTTCTTC. Amino acids: CASSPREVKGEQFF.

CDR3 in DNA: TGTGCCAGCAGCTTAGGAGCTAGCGGGTCCTCCTACGAGCAGTACTTC. Protein sequence: CASSLGASGSSYEQYF. The chain joins TRBV7-8 to TRBJ2-7; 8 nucleotides match TRBD2. This CDR3 comprises 16 residues. V trimming: 1 base; J trimming: 0 bases; junction bases outside the gene matches: 5. Germline V gene lookup returns CDR1 SGHVS and CDR2 FQNEAQ.

V and J are TRBV6-5 and TRBJ2-5; 12 bases match TRBD2. Trimming removed 4 bases from V and 5 bases from J; junction bases left unmatched: 8. The CDR3 sequence is 16 residues long. Germline V gene lookup returns CDR1 MNHEY and CDR2 SVGAGI. This chain's CDR3 is CASSSLAGGPEETQYF. The DNA for the CDR3 is TGTGCCAGCAGTTCCCTAGCGGGAGGGCCAGAGGAGACCCAGTACTTC.

This clone was seen a single time. The V and J genes are TRBV6-5 and TRBJ1-2; TRBD1 might be the D (5 bases). The germline gives CDR1 MNHEY, CDR2 SVGAGI. V dropped 5 bases and J dropped 5 bases, with 12 bases sitting between them. The CDR3 runs to 13 residues. CDR3 amino acids: CASSRGTAYGYTF. The CDR3 DNA reads as TGTGCCAGCAGTAGGGGAACAGCATATGGCTACACCTTC.

V is TRBV4-1 and J is TRBJ1-5, with D uncertain. V was trimmed by 4 bases and J by 6 bases, leaving 16 bases between them. Germline V CDR1 and CDR2: MGHRA, YSYEKL. The CDR3 extends over 15 amino acids. The CDR3 bases are TGCGCCAGCAGCCCGACGGTCACAACGGGTCAGCCCCAGCATTTT. This codes for CASSPTVTTGQPQHF.

V and J are TRBV19 and TRBJ1-5; 8 bases line up with TRBD1. The trim removed 4 bases at V and 8 bases at J, leaving 10 bases unmatched. This CDR3 contains 15 residues. CDR1 and CDR2 from the germline V gene are LNHDA and SQIVND (reference sequence). The CDR3 bases are TGTGCCAGTAGTACGGGACAGGTCTACATAGAGCCCCAGCATTTT. It specifies CASSTGQVYIEPQHF. Based on the CDR3 plus reference TRBV19 and TRBJ1-5, the full variable domain is DGGITQSPKYLFRKEGQNVTLSCEQNLNHDAMYWYRQDPGQGLRLIYYSQIVNDFQKGDIAEGYSVSREKKESFPLTVTSAQKNPTAFYLCASSTGQVYIEPQHFGDGTRLSIL.

The rearrangement uses TRBV7-8 and TRBJ1-1; possible D gene TRBD1, 5 bases. The length of the CDR3 is 13 residues. V was shortened by 2 bases and J by 3 bases, with 7 bases between the two germline ends. Germline V gene data show CDR1 as SGHVS and CDR2 as FQNEAQ. CDR3 sequence (DNA): TGTGCCAGCAGCTTAAAACAGGACACTGAAGCTTTCTTT. It is translated as CASSLKQDTEAFF.

The rearrangement links TRBV30 to TRBJ2-5; D possibly corresponds to TRBD2 (5 bases). The CDR3 is 15 residues long. The V end was cut by 4 bases, the J end by 0 bases, with 15 bases between. Germline V lookup: CDR1 GTSNPN, CDR2 SVGIG (reference sequence). CDR3 region: CAWNVGGRDQETQYF. Here the CDR3 DNA reads TGTGCCTGGAACGTTGGCGGGCGGGACCAAGAGACCCAGTACTTC.

The gene calls are TRBV5-1 and TRBJ2-7, with 8 nucleotides matching TRBD1. The CDR3 loop spans 15 amino acids. Germline CDR1 and CDR2: SGHRS and YFSETQ. V was clipped by 0 bases and J by 5 bases; unmatched bases: 7. The DNA for the CDR3 is TGCGCCAGCAGCTTGGATGGGAACAGGGGGGACGAGCAGTACTTC. Residues: CASSLDGNRGDEQYF.

In this sample, this clone turned up once. This chain uses TRBV30 with TRBJ2-7; D is unclear. The germline V gene encodes CDR1 GTSNPN and CDR2 SVGIG (reference sequence). The CDR3 covers 14 residues. V was clipped by 0 bases and J by 3 bases, with 12 bases between them. In nucleotides, the CDR3 is TGTGCCTGGAGTGTATCCGACATCGTCTACGAGCAGTACTTC. Translated: CAWSVSDIVYEQYF.

The V gene is TRBV6-6, the J gene TRBJ1-1; a weak D match, TRBD1 (5 bases). CDR3 length: 13 residues. CDR1 MNHNY and CDR2 SVGAGI come from the germline V gene (reference sequence). The V and J ends lost 7 bases and 0 bases respectively, with 9 bases between them. The DNA of the CDR3 is TGTGCCAGCAATCAGGGAATGAACACTGAAGCTTTCTTT. Its protein product is CASNQGMNTEAFF.